Given below is one T cell receptor beta chain in context. Germline V CDR1 and CDR2: GTSNPN, SVGIG (reference sequence). The CDR3 is made up of 15 amino acids. The ends were cut back, 1 base at V and 5 bases at J, with 14 bases in the middle. The data belong to a study of blood T cell repertoires in COVID-19. Study overall: Researchers got acute and convalescent COVID-19 samples from the United States, Italy and Spain. Nucleic acid was either cDNA or gDNA, and it came from T cells, B-cell-depleted T cells, or PBMCs.

In the original processing: It was from reference gene primer amplification that nucleated cell counts were estimated. The assay was immunoSEQ multiplex PCR, and TCRdb's table has in-frame clones only and misses some. V and J calls and clone size are given by that table; D and trimming were obtained from the DNA. The table has 200,000 or so clones, about 88% seen once; the top ten hold less than 7.5%. This receptor was identified in a woman aged 40-49 years who had recovered from COVID-19. Sequenced material: peripheral blood. The chain uses TRBV30 and TRBJ2-2, with a possible D match to TRBD2 (6 bases). CDR3: CAWSEGGARTGELFF. CDR3 nucleotides: TGTGCCTGGAGTGAAGGCGGGGCCCGGACCGGGGAGCTGTTTTTT.